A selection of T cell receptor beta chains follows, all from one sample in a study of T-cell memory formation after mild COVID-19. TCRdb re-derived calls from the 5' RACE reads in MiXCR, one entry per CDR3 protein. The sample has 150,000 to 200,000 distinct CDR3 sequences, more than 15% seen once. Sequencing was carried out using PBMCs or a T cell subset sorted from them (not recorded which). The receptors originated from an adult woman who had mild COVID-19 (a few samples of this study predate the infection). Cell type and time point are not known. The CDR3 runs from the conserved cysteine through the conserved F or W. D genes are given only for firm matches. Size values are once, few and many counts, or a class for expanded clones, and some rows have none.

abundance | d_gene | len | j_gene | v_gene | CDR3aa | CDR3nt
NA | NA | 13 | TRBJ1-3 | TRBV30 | CAWSGGQKNTIYF | TGTGCCTGGAGTGGGGGTCAGAAAAACACCATATATTTT
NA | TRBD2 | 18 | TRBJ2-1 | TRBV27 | CASSLASGGVVSYNEQFF | TGTGCCAGCAGTTTGGCTAGCGGGGGGGTTGTCTCCTACAATGAGCAGTTCTTC
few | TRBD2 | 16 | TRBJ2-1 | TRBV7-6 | CASSSKAGGPYNEQFF | TGTGCCAGCAGCTCGAAAGCGGGGGGGCCGTACAATGAGCAGTTCTTC
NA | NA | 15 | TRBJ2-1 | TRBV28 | CASSFRQGPYNEQFF | TGTGCCAGCAGTTTTAGGCAGGGACCCTACAATGAGCAGTTCTTC
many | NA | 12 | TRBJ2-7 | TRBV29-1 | CSVEVAVLEQYF | TGCAGCGTTGAGGTGGCGGTGCTCGAGCAGTACTTC
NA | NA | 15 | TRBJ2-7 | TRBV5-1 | CASSSVGQLIHEQYF | TGCGCCAGCAGCTCGGTTGGACAGTTGATCCACGAGCAGTACTTC
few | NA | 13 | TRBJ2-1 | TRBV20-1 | CSARPGSYNEQFF | TGCAGTGCCCGTCCGGGATCTTACAATGAGCAGTTCTTC
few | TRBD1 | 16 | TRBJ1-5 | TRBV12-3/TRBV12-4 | CASSSTDRGGNQPQHF | TGTGCCAGCAGTTCGACGGACAGGGGAGGCAATCAGCCCCAGCATTTT
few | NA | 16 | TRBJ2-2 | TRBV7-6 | CASSLVGGKNTGELFF | TGTGCCAGCAGCTTAGTTGGGGGGAAGAACACCGGGGAGCTGTTTTTT
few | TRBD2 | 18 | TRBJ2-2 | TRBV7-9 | CASSSGLAGGPNTGELFF | TGTGCCAGCAGCTCTGGACTAGCGGGGGGGCCGAACACCGGGGAGCTGTTTTTT
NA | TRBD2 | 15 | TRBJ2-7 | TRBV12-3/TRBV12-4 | CASSFRAGGVHEQYF | TGTGCCAGCAGTTTCCGAGCGGGAGGAGTCCACGAGCAGTACTTC
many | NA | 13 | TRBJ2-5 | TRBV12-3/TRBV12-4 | CASSYEYQETQYF | TGTGCCAGCAGTTATGAGTACCAAGAGACCCAGTACTTC
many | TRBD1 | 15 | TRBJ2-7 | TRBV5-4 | CASSRRYGTGDEQYF | TGTGCCAGCAGCCGGAGGTATGGGACAGGGGACGAGCAGTACTTC
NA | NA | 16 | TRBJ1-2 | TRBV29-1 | CSVLSWAITGDYGYTF | TGCAGCGTCCTTTCATGGGCCATAACGGGAGACTATGGCTACACCTTC
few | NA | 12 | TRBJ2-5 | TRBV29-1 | CSDKGVQETQYF | TGCAGCGATAAAGGGGTACAAGAGACCCAGTACTTC
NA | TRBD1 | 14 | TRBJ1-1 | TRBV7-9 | CASSTGGKNTEAFF | TGTGCCAGCAGCACAGGGGGCAAGAACACTGAAGCTTTCTTT
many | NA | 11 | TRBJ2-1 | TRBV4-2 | CASSLSFGQFF | TGTGCCAGCAGCCTTAGCTTTGGGCAGTTCTTC
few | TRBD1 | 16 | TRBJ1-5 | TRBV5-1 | CASSPGQGMGDQPQHF | TGCGCCAGCAGCCCTGGACAGGGAATGGGGGATCAGCCCCAGCATTTT
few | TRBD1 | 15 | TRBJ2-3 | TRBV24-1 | CATSVGTGIADTQYF | TGTGCCACCAGTGTCGGGACAGGGATCGCAGATACGCAGTATTTT
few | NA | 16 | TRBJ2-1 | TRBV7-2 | CASSLGGGRTYNEQFF | TGTGCCAGCAGCTTAGGGGGAGGCCGCACTTACAATGAGCAGTTCTTC
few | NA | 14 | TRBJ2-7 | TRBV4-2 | CASSQDSGVYEQYF | TGTGCCAGCAGCCAAGATAGTGGCGTCTACGAGCAGTACTTC
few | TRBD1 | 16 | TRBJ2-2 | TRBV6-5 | CASSPTGGKNTGELFF | TGTGCCAGCAGTCCGACAGGGGGGAAGAACACCGGGGAGCTGTTTTTT
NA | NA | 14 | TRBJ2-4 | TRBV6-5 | CASSYSGRGGIQYF | TGTGCCAGCAGTTACTCGGGCAGGGGAGGGATTCAGTACTTC
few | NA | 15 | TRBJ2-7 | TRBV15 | CATSRDMGEPAEQYF | TGTGCCACCAGCAGAGATATGGGGGAGCCGGCCGAGCAGTACTTC
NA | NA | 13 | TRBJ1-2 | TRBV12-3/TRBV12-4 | CASSFSGGYGYTF | TGTGCCAGCAGTTTCTCAGGAGGGTACGGCTACACCTTC
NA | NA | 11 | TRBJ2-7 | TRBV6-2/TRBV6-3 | CASTAGSEQYF | TGTGCCAGCACCGCCGGTTCCGAGCAGTACTTC
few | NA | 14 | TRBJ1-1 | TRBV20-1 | CSAKLRAGGTEAFF | TGCAGTGCTAAACTTCGGGCGGGGGGCACTGAAGCTTTCTTT
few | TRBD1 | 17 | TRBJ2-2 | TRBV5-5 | CASSLRGGTGVTGELFF | TGTGCCAGCAGCTTAAGAGGGGGGACAGGGGTCACCGGGGAGCTGTTTTTT
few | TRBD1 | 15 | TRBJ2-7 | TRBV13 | CASSVHSGGAYEQYF | TGTGCCAGCAGCGTACACTCAGGGGGCGCATACGAGCAGTACTTC
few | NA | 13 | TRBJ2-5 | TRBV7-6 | CASSLVRKETQYF | TGTGCCAGCAGCTTAGTGAGAAAAGAGACCCAGTACTTC
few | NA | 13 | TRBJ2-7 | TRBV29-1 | CSVSVSQVYEQYF | TGCAGCGTTTCTGTTTCGCAGGTCTACGAGCAGTACTTC
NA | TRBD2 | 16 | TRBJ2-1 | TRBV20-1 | CSARTTSGRANNEQFF | TGCAGTGCTAGAACCACCAGCGGGAGGGCGAACAATGAGCAGTTCTTC
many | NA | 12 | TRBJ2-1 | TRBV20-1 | CSASRTGNEQFF | TGCAGTGCTAGTCGTACAGGCAATGAGCAGTTCTTC
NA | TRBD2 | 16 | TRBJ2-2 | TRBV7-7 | CASSLLPGGETGELFF | TGTGCTAGCAGCTTATTACCGGGAGGAGAGACCGGGGAGCTGTTTTTT
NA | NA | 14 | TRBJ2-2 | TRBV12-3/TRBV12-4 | CASSRRTLEGELFF | TGTGCCAGCAGTCGGCGGACTTTAGAAGGGGAGCTGTTTTTT
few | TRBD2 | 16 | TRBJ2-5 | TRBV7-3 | CASSLTTSGGQETQYF | TGTGCCAGCAGCTTAACGACTAGCGGGGGGCAAGAGACCCAGTACTTC
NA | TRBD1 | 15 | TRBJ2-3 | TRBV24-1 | CATSDTGTASDTQYF | TGTGCCACCAGTGATACAGGGACAGCCTCCGATACGCAGTATTTT
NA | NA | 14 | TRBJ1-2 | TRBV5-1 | CASSPSPDGNGYTF | TGCGCCAGCAGCCCCAGTCCCGACGGCAATGGCTACACCTTC
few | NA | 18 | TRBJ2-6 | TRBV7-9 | CASSLDQHRVSGANVLTF | TGTGCCAGCAGCTTAGACCAACACAGGGTCTCTGGGGCCAACGTCCTGACTTTC
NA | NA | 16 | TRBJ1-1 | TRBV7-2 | CASSTQPASGSTEAFF | TGTGCCAGCAGCACGCAGCCCGCCTCCGGGAGCACTGAAGCTTTCTTT
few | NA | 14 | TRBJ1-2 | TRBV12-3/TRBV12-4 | CASSYGGGDYGYTF | TGTGCCAGCAGTTACGGGGGAGGGGACTATGGCTACACCTTC
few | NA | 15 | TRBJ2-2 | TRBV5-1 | CASTPSPRPTGELFF | TGCGCCAGCACCCCGAGTCCACGACCCACCGGGGAGCTGTTTTTT
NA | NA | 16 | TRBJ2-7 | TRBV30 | CAWSPPWSQSSYEQYF | TGTGCCTGGAGCCCCCCCTGGAGCCAGAGCTCCTACGAGCAGTACTTC
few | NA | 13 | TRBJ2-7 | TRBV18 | CASSQETAYEQYF | TGTGCCAGCTCTCAAGAAACCGCCTACGAGCAGTACTTC
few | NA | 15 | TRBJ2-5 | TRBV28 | CASSRPVAGPETQYF | TGTGCCAGCAGCCGGCCGGTGGCGGGCCCAGAGACCCAGTACTTC
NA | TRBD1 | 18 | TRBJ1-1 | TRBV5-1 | CASSNWGKDRGMNTEAFF | TGCGCCAGCAGCAACTGGGGGAAGGACAGGGGGATGAACACTGAAGCTTTCTTT
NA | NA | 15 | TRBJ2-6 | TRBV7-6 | CATRGGGFGANVLTF | TGTGCCACCCGGGGAGGGGGCTTTGGGGCCAACGTCCTGACTTTC
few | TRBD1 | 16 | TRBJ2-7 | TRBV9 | CASSVAQGASSYEQYF | TGTGCCAGCAGCGTAGCCCAGGGGGCGAGTTCCTACGAGCAGTACTTC
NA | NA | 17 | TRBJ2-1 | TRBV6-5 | CASSQWRQGPSAGEQFF | TGTGCCAGCAGCCAATGGCGGCAGGGGCCGTCGGCTGGTGAGCAGTTCTTC